The present entry profiles one T cell receptor (beta chain) with its context. CDR1 is SGHDN, CDR2 FVKESK, per germline. With V trimmed by 1 base and J by 0 bases, 13 bases remained unmatched. The CDR3 extends over 19 amino acids. Generated by immunoSEQ multiplex PCR, the TCRdb table keeps only in-frame clones and is missing some. The sample records hundreds of thousands of clones, around 89% being singletons. These data belong to a study of shared T cell receptors in the human thymus. These data were likewise used in another study, on human thymus T cells. In that study: Corrective heart surgery yielded the resections from which the thymus tissue came. In unrelated individuals, thymic repertoires overlapped highly, according to related research.

Source material: thymocytes. The source of this sequence is a boy younger than two with a congenital heart defect. The V and J genes are TRBV14 and TRBJ1-2; 8 nucleotides line up with TRBD1. CDR3 in DNA: TGTGCCAGCAGCCAAGGGCGGTTAACGACAGGGGAGGCTAACTATGGCTACACCTTC. Its translation: CASSQGRLTTGEANYGYTF.